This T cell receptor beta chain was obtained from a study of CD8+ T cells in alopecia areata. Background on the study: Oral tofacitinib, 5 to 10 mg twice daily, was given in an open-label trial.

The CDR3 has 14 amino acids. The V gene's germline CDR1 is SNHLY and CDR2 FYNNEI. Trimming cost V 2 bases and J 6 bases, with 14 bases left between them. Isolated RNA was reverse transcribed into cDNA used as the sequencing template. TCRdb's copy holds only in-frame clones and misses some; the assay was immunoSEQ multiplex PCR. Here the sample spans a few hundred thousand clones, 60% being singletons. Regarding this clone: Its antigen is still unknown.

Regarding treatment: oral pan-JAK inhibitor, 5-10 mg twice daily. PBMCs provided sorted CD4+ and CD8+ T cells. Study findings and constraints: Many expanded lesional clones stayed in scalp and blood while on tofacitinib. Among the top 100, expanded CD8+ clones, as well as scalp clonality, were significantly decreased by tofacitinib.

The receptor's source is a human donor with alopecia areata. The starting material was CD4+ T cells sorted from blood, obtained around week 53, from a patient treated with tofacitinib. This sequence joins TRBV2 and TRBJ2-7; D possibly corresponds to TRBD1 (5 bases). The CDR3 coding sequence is TGTGCCAGCAGTGAATTACCAGGGAAGATCGAGCAGTACTTC. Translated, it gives CASSELPGKIEQYF.